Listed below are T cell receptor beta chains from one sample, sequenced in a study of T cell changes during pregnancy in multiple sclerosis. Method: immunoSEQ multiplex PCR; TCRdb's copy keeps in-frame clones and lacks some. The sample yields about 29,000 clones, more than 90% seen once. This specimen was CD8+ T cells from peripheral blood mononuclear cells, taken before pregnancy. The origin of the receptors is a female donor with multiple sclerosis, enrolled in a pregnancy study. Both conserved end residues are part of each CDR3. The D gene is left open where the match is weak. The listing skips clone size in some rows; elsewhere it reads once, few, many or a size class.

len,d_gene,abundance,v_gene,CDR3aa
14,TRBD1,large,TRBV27,CASSLQGANYGYTF
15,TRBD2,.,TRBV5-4,CASSSSAGVAETQYF
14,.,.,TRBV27,CATRERGYSYEQFF
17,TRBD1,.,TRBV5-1,CASSWGRDRVDNSPLHF
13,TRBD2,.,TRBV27,CASSSGLINEQFF
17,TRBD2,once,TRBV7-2,CASSFRLAGGPTDTQYF
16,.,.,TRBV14,CASSQEGVAEQETQYF
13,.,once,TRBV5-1,CASSLGRNYGYTF
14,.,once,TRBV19,CASSLPGLAYEQYF
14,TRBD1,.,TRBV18,CASSPGTGTYEQYF
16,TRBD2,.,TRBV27,CASSPGTITSTDTQYF
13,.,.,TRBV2,CVNVGAPDYGYTF
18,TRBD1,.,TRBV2,CASTMYSGGYSSTDTQYF
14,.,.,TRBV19,CASSITPLANEQFF
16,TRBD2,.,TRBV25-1,CASSELTSGIGETQYF
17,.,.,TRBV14,CASSQDEGGRSYNEQFF
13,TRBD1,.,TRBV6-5,CASSWGTGYEQYF
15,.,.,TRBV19,CASTDMDPSNQPQHF
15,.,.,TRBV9,CASSVDGGPSYEQYF
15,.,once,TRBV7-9,CASSLASGVGETQYF
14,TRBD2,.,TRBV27,CATGETSGTYEQYF
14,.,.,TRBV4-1,CASRDRGWTDTQYF
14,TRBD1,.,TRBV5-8,CASSVDRAVSPLHF
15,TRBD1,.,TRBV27,CASSPRTGGPYEQYF
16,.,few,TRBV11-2,CASSTLGEQGDGELFF
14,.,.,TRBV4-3,CASSQFLEADTQYF
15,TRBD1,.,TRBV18,CASSPRDRGLGEQFF
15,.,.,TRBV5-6,CASSWGGAGSYEQYF
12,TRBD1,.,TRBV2,CASMGQTYEQYF
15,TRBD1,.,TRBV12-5,CASGPGTGVYNEQFF
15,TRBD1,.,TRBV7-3,CASSPGTVAGTEAFF
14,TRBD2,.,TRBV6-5,CASSWSSGGDEQFF
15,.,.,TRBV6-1,CASSESLGGNQPQHF
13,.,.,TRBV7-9,CASSLVSSYEQYF
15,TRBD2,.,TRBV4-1,CASGLAGLNTGELFF
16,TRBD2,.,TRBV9,CASSVDPAGGQETQYF
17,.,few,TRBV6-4,CASSDQLGPQAGYEQYF
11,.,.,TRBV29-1,CSVTANNEQFF
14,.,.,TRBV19,CASRWEDGDTEAFF